This T cell receptor (beta chain) was sequenced during a study of CD8 T cells in Susac syndrome. Study-level information: When blood was collected, patients with Susac syndrome were therapy-naive, were taking corticosteroids, or were receiving intravenous immunoglobulin alone. Overall study results and limits: It was acknowledged in the study that the number of individuals who were included in its TCR sequencing and HLA analysis was relatively small. About 16 Susac-specific public clones were found in total CD8+ repertoires and roughly 5 in CD8+ TEMRA repertoires.

About this clonotype itself: The antigen is not known.

Reverse transcription of roughly 0.5 to 1 ug RNA was performed with random hexamers. TCRdb called the immunoSEQ multiplex PCR reads again in MiXCR, with one record for every CDR3 protein. The sample lists fewer than 90,000 distinct CDR3 sequences, 93% occurring once. Negative isolation was used for CD8+ and CD4+ T cells, and FACS enrichment was applied to TEMRA cells. The CDR3 contains 16 residues. Trimming stripped 0 bases from V and 2 bases from J, with 13 bases between. Germline V gene data show CDR1 as MGHRA and CDR2 as YSYEKL. Sequenced sample: CD8+ T cells from PBMCs. This chain joins TRBV4-1 and TRBJ1-2; no reliable D call. The source is a human donor with Susac syndrome. The CDR3 protein is CASSQDSTGGNYGYTF. The DNA for the CDR3 is TGCGCCAGCAGCCAAGACAGCACCGGAGGGAACTATGGCTACACCTTC.